Shown below are 30 T cell receptor beta chains from a single sample sequenced in a study of blood T cell repertoires in COVID-19. Data came from immunoSEQ multiplex PCR; TCRdb stores just in-frame clones and leaves some out. This sample carries 450,000 to 500,000 clones, 87% of them seen once, and the ten largest clones take around 0.64%. Sequenced input: PBMCs or T cells enriched from blood (not recorded which). The receptors come from a woman between 18 and 29 years old who had recovered from COVID-19.

The V gene is TRBV3-1 (or the pseudogene TRBV3-2), the J gene TRBJ2-3; 12 bases match TRBD2. This CDR3 is built from 18 residues. Germline trimming cut 3 bases from V and 6 bases from J; bases unmatched to any gene: 13. Germline-derived CDR1 and CDR2 are LGHDT and YNNKEL (reference sequence). The CDR3 here is CASSHTALAGGQADTQYF. CDR3 DNA sequence: TGTGCCAGCAGCCACACTGCCCTAGCGGGGGGGCAGGCGGATACGCAGTATTTT.

The rearrangement links TRBV7-9 to TRBJ1-3; 8 bases are shared with TRBD1. The CDR3 has 14 amino acids. In germline, CDR1 is SEHNR, CDR2 FQNEAQ (reference sequence). After removal of 5 bases from V and 7 bases from J, the junction contained 7 bases not matched to a gene. The CDR3 bases are TGTGCCAGCAGCCCCCGGACAGGGTGGAACACCATATATTTT. Amino acid sequence: CASSPRTGWNTIYF.

The chain employs TRBV28 and TRBJ2-7; TRBD1 aligns across 9 bases. Germline assignment: CDR1 MDHEN and CDR2 SYDVKM. After removal of 2 bases from V and 4 bases from J, the junction contained 12 bases not matched to a gene. The CDR3 runs to 17 residues. CDR3 DNA: TGTGCCAGCAGTTTAGGGGGACAGGGATGGGTTCTTTACGAGCAGTACTTC. Protein product: CASSLGGQGWVLYEQYF.

The J gene is TRBJ1-6, the V gene TRBV2, with D possibly matching TRBD1 (5 bases). The CDR3 length is 23 residues. Germline-derived CDR1 and CDR2 are SNHLY and FYNNEI. V shed 5 bases and J shed 5 bases, with 37 bases lying between them. Here the CDR3 reads CASSYANQNRQNRFQINNSPLHF. The CDR3, as DNA: TGTGCCAGCAGTTACGCGAATCAAAACCGACAGAATAGATTCCAAATCAATAATTCACCCCTCCACTTT.

This chain uses TRBV19 with TRBJ1-2; no definite D call. Per the germline V gene, CDR1 is LNHDA and CDR2 is SQIVND (reference sequence). The CDR3 runs to 12 residues. Trimming pared 0 bases from V and 6 bases from J, leaving 5 bases between. The DNA for the CDR3 is TGTGCCAGTAGTATAGATCCTAATGGCTACACCTTC. It translates to CASSIDPNGYTF. The full variable domain, rest sourced from reference TRBV19 and TRBJ1-2, is DGGITQSPKYLFRKEGQNVTLSCEQNLNHDAMYWYRQDPGQGLRLIYYSQIVNDFQKGDIAEGYSVSREKKESFPLTVTSAQKNPTAFYLCASSIDPNGYTFGSGTRLTVV.

This CDR3 is CASSQTGNSPLHF. The DNA of the CDR3 is TGTGCCAGTAGTCAAACGGGAAATTCACCCCTCCACTTT. The chain carries TRBV19 and TRBJ1-6; D gene ambiguous. This CDR3 is 13 amino acids long. V shed 5 bases and J shed 7 bases, with 9 bases lying between them. Germline CDR1 reads LNHDA; CDR2 reads SQIVND (reference sequence).

V is TRBV19 and J is TRBJ1-5; maybe TRBD1 (6 bases). In germline, CDR1 is LNHDA, CDR2 SQIVND (reference sequence). With 6 bases removed from V and 6 bases from J, the gap between germline ends came to 18 bases. This CDR3 region has 15 residues. CDR3 residues: CASSPRGGSGQPQHF. CDR3 DNA sequence: TGTGCCAGTAGCCCCCGGGGGGGCTCAGGTCAGCCCCAGCATTTT. Full variable domain (rest looked up from reference TRBV19 and TRBJ1-5): DGGITQSPKYLFRKEGQNVTLSCEQNLNHDAMYWYRQDPGQGLRLIYYSQIVNDFQKGDIAEGYSVSREKKESFPLTVTSAQKNPTAFYLCASSPRGGSGQPQHFGDGTRLSIL.

CDR3 region: CASSDTVGRQYF. DNA for the CDR3: TGTGCCAGCAGTGACACAGTGGGTAGACAGTACTTC. The rearrangement uses TRBV12-3 or TRBV12-4 and TRBJ2-7; D remains ambiguous. V shed 5 bases and J shed 10 bases, with 15 bases lying between them. The CDR3 spans 12 residues.

This chain joins TRBV19 and TRBJ2-3; no definite D call. Deletions cut 3 bases from V and 0 bases from J, with 10 bases between. CDR1 LNHDA and CDR2 SQIVND come from the germline V gene (reference sequence). CDR3 length: 15 residues. In DNA, the CDR3 is TGTGCCAGTAGTATGTCGAGCGCTAGCACAGATACGCAGTATTTT. It codes for CASSMSSASTDTQYF.

The gene calls are TRBV27 and TRBJ2-1, with 8 bases fitting TRBD2. V lost 0 bases, J lost 6 bases, and 7 bases stayed unmatched. Germline CDR1 MNHEY, CDR2 SMNVEV (reference sequence). This CDR3 region has 16 residues. The CDR3 spells CASSLSGTRYGNEQFF. The CDR3 region has the DNA TGTGCCAGCAGTTTATCGGGGACTAGATACGGCAATGAGCAGTTCTTC.

The chain carries TRBV6-5 and TRBJ2-1, with 10 bases aligning to TRBD1. CDR1 and CDR2 (germline): MNHEY, SVGAGI. V lost 8 bases, J lost 14 bases, and 6 bases stayed unmatched. The CDR3 is 11 residues long. The CDR3 DNA is TGTGCCAGCCGAGGGACAGGGGAAAAGTTCTTC. Its translation: CASRGTGEKFF.

The chain links TRBV20-1 to TRBJ2-1, with D tentatively TRBD1 (5 bases). Per germline, CDR1 DFQATT and CDR2 SNEGSKA (reference sequence). V was clipped by 7 bases and J by 4 bases, with 8 bases between them. This CDR3 spans 11 amino acids. CDR3: CSVGPYNEQFF. CDR3 coding DNA: TGCAGTGTGGGGCCGTACAATGAGCAGTTCTTC.

The V and J genes are TRBV27 and TRBJ2-1; 8 bases match TRBD2. V was pared by 9 bases and J by 3 bases, with 7 bases of the junction left unmatched. The CDR3 loop spans 14 amino acids. Germline lookup yields CDR1 MNHEY and CDR2 SMNVEV (reference sequence). The CDR3 loop reads CASNGGAGYNEQFF. In DNA form, the CDR3 reads TGTGCCAGTAACGGGGGGGCAGGCTACAATGAGCAGTTCTTC.

The gene calls are TRBV6-5 and TRBJ2-5; D is ambiguous. Germline-derived CDR1 and CDR2 are MNHEY and SVGAGI. The V gene lost 8 bases and the J gene lost 4 bases, with 11 bases spanning the gap. CDR3 length equals 12 residues. The chain's CDR3 is CASQSEAETQYF. CDR3 nucleotide sequence: TGTGCCAGCCAGTCAGAGGCAGAGACCCAGTACTTC.

The J gene is TRBJ2-5, the V gene TRBV27, with a possible D match to TRBD1 (5 bases). CDR1 and CDR2 from the germline V gene are MNHEY and SMNVEV (reference sequence). The CDR3 loop spans 13 amino acids. The V and J ends lost 5 bases and 0 bases respectively, with 7 bases between them. The CDR3 DNA follows: TGTGCCAGCAGTCGACAGTACCAAGAGACCCAGTACTTC. Protein sequence: CASSRQYQETQYF.

The chain is built from TRBV19 and TRBJ1-5; D might be TRBD1 (6 bases). Germline-derived CDR1 and CDR2 are LNHDA and SQIVND (reference sequence). V lost 3 bases to trimming and J lost 4 bases, with 10 bases between them. This CDR3 is built from 14 residues. The CDR3 spells CASSMRGRNQPQHF. In nucleotides, the CDR3 is TGTGCCAGTAGTATGCGGGGGCGGAATCAGCCCCAGCATTTT.

The chain carries TRBV7-9 and TRBJ1-1; D perhaps matches TRBD1 (6 bases). V shed 5 bases and J shed 1 base, with 8 bases lying between them. The CDR3 loop spans 13 amino acids. Germline V lookup: CDR1 SEHNR, CDR2 FQNEAQ (reference sequence). This CDR3 is CASSTGQNTEAFF. CDR3 coding DNA: TGTGCCAGCAGCACGGGACAGAACACTGAAGCTTTCTTT.

This chain uses TRBV4-1 with TRBJ2-2, with D maybe TRBD2 (5 bases). The V end was cut by 2 bases, the J end by 6 bases, with 10 bases between. CDR1 is MGHRA, CDR2 YSYEKL, per germline. This CDR3 is 14 amino acids long. CDR3 in amino acids: CASSQLSLAGELFF. CDR3 nucleotide sequence: TGCGCCAGCAGCCAATTATCACTAGCCGGGGAGCTGTTTTTT.

The rearrangement uses TRBV7-3 and TRBJ2-3, with 9 bases fitting TRBD2. This CDR3 is built from 15 residues. V shed 2 bases, J shed 3 bases, and the junction held 3 bases outside the gene matches. CDR1 is SGHTA and CDR2 is FQGTGA in the germline V gene. The CDR3: CASSLAGGPTDTQYF. The CDR3 nucleotides are TGTGCCAGCAGCTTAGCGGGGGGGCCGACAGATACGCAGTATTTT.

The chain is built from TRBV6-5 and TRBJ2-5; the match to TRBD1 covers 7 bases. The germline gives CDR1 MNHEY, CDR2 SVGAGI. This CDR3 is built from 13 residues. Trimming removed 10 bases from V and 0 bases from J; junction bases left unmatched: 5. The DNA of the CDR3 is TGTGCCATTAGGGGGCAGTACCAAGAGACCCAGTACTTC. Amino acid sequence: CAIRGQYQETQYF.

CDR3 DNA sequence: TGTGCCATCAGTTCTCCCCGGGGAGAAGCTTTCTTT. Protein: CAISSPRGEAFF. The chain joins TRBV10-3 to TRBJ1-1; no reliable D call. This CDR3 has 12 residues. Germline CDR1 reads ENHRY; CDR2 reads SYGVKD. Trimming pared 5 bases from V and 8 bases from J, leaving 12 bases between.

This rearrangement joins TRBV4-1 to TRBJ2-1; 13 nucleotides match TRBD2. After removal of 3 bases from V and 6 bases from J, the junction contained 14 bases not matched to a gene. CDR3 length: 19 residues. Germline V gene lookup returns CDR1 MGHRA and CDR2 YSYEKL. CDR3 loop: CASSHPRTSGGPNINEQFF. The CDR3 nucleotides read TGCGCCAGCAGCCACCCTCGGACTAGCGGGGGCCCTAATATCAATGAGCAGTTCTTC.

This clone turned up a few times. This chain joins TRBV6-5 and TRBJ1-2; TRBD1 matches at 10 bases. Germline lookup yields CDR1 MNHEY and CDR2 SVGAGI. The CDR3 is made up of 12 amino acids. Trimming removed 6 bases from V and 8 bases from J; junction bases left unmatched: 3. The DNA of the CDR3 is TGTGCCAGCAGGACAGGGGGCGCAGGCTACACCTTC. It codes for CASRTGGAGYTF.

The CDR3 sequence: CASSRSHNYGYTF. As DNA, the CDR3 is TGTGCCAGCAGCCGTTCACACAACTATGGCTACACCTTC. The chain employs TRBV7-6 and TRBJ1-2; D unclear. The CDR3 consists of 13 residues. The V gene's germline CDR1 is SGHVS and CDR2 FNYEAQ. Trimming removed 5 bases at V and 2 bases at J, with 9 bases between.

The CDR3 spells CASSQSKMNTEAFF. The CDR3 DNA reads TGTGCCAGCAGCCAGAGCAAAATGAACACTGAAGCTTTCTTT. The V and J genes are TRBV3-1 (or the pseudogene TRBV3-2) and TRBJ1-1; unclear D gene. The CDR3 has 14 residues. Looked up from germline, CDR1 is LGHDT and CDR2 is YNNKEL (reference sequence). Trimming cost V 3 bases and J 0 bases, with 8 bases left between them.

The gene calls are TRBV5-5 and TRBJ2-3, with D uncertain. This CDR3 is 15 amino acids long. The V gene's germline CDR1 is SGHKS and CDR2 YYEKEE (reference sequence). The V end was cut by 2 bases, the J end by 2 bases, with 12 bases between. CDR3 sequence reads: CASSLWLADTDTQYF. CDR3 in DNA: TGTGCCAGCAGCTTATGGTTAGCCGACACAGATACGCAGTATTTT.

The gene calls are TRBV6-5 and TRBJ2-3; TRBD2 might be the D (6 bases). This CDR3 spans 13 amino acids. V lost 7 bases, J lost 4 bases, and 12 bases lay in between. The V gene's germline CDR1 is MNHEY and CDR2 SVGAGI. The CDR3 sequence: CASTPREADTQYF. In DNA, the CDR3 is TGTGCCAGCACCCCTAGGGAGGCAGATACGCAGTATTTT.

The chain couples TRBV5-6 to TRBJ1-6, with 9 positions matching TRBD1. The germline gives CDR1 SGHDT, CDR2 YYEEEE. The V gene end was trimmed by 4 bases and the J gene end by 10 bases; junction bases not matched to a gene: 6. The CDR3 consists of 14 residues. CDR3 DNA: TGTGCCAGCAGCACCGGACAGGGGTACTCACCCCTCCACTTT. Translated, it gives CASSTGQGYSPLHF.

This clone was counted only a few times. The chain couples TRBV6-1 to TRBJ1-2; no clear D. From germline, CDR1 is MNHNS and CDR2 SASEGT. The CDR3 runs 17 residues. Deletions cut 4 bases from V and 1 base from J, with 19 bases between. Here the CDR3 reads CASSGLLLARDNYGYTF. The CDR3, as DNA: TGTGCCAGCAGTGGCCTCCTTTTGGCACGGGATAACTATGGCTACACCTTC.

The CDR3, as DNA: TGTGCCAGCAGCTTGGTGCATATGGGACTAGCGGCAGATACGCAGTATTTT. Its protein product is CASSLVHMGLAADTQYF. V and J are TRBV5-4 and TRBJ2-3; 11 nucleotides agree with TRBD2. V gave up 0 bases and J gave up 4 bases; unmatched junction bases: 7. There are 17 residues in the CDR3. CDR1 SGHNT and CDR2 YYREEE come from the germline V gene (reference sequence).